Many counts were recorded for the clone carrying this T cell receptor (beta chain). Trimming removed 3 bases from V and 3 bases from J, with 12 bases in between. In germline, CDR1 is MGHDK, CDR2 SYGVNS. This CDR3 comprises 14 residues. TCRdb analysed the RT-PCR reads with MiXCR anew, one entry per CDR3 protein. The sample includes about 230,000 distinct CDR3 sequences, over 12% of them seen just once. This entry belongs to a study of patients and donors after allogeneic stem cell transplantation. The V gene is TRBV25-1, the J gene TRBJ2-7, with unresolved D. Specimen: blood, either unsorted or a sorted T cell fraction (not recorded which). The source of this sequence is a human donor who was either an allogeneic HSCT recipient or a stem cell or donor lymphocyte infusion donor (not recorded which). It is not recorded whose cells these are; they may come from a transplant donor. The CDR3 DNA is TGTGCCAGCAGTGAGGAAGGTAGGAACTACGAGCAGTACTTC. This sequence encodes CASSEEGRNYEQYF.